This T cell receptor beta chain derives from a study of OX40 agonist ivuxolimab in advanced cancers. Background on the study: The dose of intravenous ivuxolimab that patients received every 2 weeks ranged from 0.01 to 10 mg/kg. Whole-study findings and limits: Some nonresponders likewise displayed low normalized T-cell clonal expansion.

Sampling times: baseline, cycle 4 day 1, cycle 7 day 1. CDR1 and CDR2 (germline): SGHNT, YENEEA. V lost 3 bases to trimming and J lost 6 bases, with 4 bases between them. The CDR3 contains 11 residues. Turning to this clone: Its antigen is unidentified.

The protocol was immunoSEQ multiplex PCR, while the TCRdb copy is restricted to in-frame clones and leaves out a portion. The repertoire holds tens of thousands of clones, about 93% seen once, with roughly 0.42% in the top ten. This clonotype was obtained from an adult with an advanced solid tumor such as melanoma, head and neck, liver or kidney cancer. This specimen consisted of CD4+ or CD8+ T cells sorted from blood, obtained in a trial of the OX40 agonist ivuxolimab. V and J are TRBV11-3 and TRBJ2-3; D is undetermined. CDR3 nucleotide sequence: TGTGCCAGCAGCTTCTTTGATACGCAGTATTTT. Translation gives CASSFFDTQYF.